A single sample is the source of the 27 T cell receptor beta chains below, sequenced in a study of post-analysis software for immune sequencing data. Study results and limitations: TRBV5-6, TRBV5-1 and TRBV20-1 belonged to a set of roughly five TRBV segments that were more frequent in patients than controls.

These receptors have no identified antigens. Each TCR beta cDNA library carried unique molecular identifiers. TCRdb used MiXCR to reprocess the PCR reads, holding one entry per CDR3 protein. The sample records about 460,000 distinct CDR3 sequences, approximately 45% being singletons. The sequenced material came from blood. The receptors stem from a girl aged 10 to 17 with multiple sclerosis.

This clonotype came up a few times. The junction and the germline gene differ at one end; a read error may be behind it. The rearrangement links TRBV12-3 or TRBV12-4 to TRBJ2-7, with D hard to call. The CDR3 has 13 residues. CDR3 region: CASSLASTYEQYF. The CDR3 DNA is TGTGCCAGCAGCTTAGCCAGTACCTACGAGCAGTACTTC.

V gene TRBV4-1 combines with J gene TRBJ2-7; 9 nucleotides agree with TRBD1. Germline CDR1 MGHRA, CDR2 YSYEKL. CDR3 length equals 15 residues. With 2 bases clipped from V and 4 bases from J, the junction kept 6 bases outside the gene matches. As DNA, the CDR3 is TGCGCCAGCAGCCAACTGGGACAGGGTGGGTACGAGCAGTACTTC. This translates into CASSQLGQGGYEQYF.

The chain employs TRBV3-1 and TRBJ2-7; unclear D gene. Germline lookup yields CDR1 LGHDT and CDR2 YNNKEL (reference sequence). Trimming stripped 6 bases from V and 7 bases from J, with 19 bases between. CDR3 length: 14 amino acids. CDR3 loop: CASRPATDNNEQYF. CDR3 DNA sequence: TGTGCCAGCAGACCCGCTACAGATAACAATGAGCAGTACTTC.

This sequence joins TRBV5-1 and TRBJ1-2; tentatively, D is TRBD1 (5 bases). V lost 4 bases and J 3 bases, leaving 13 bases between the germline ends. This CDR3 spans 14 amino acids. Germline assignment: CDR1 SGHRS and CDR2 YFSETQ. CDR3 bases: TGCGCCAGCAGCCCGGGGGGGATCGACTATGGCTACACCTTC. This sequence encodes CASSPGGIDYGYTF.

This clonotype occurred a few times. Mismatch with germline at one junction end may stem from a read error. The chain is built from TRBV10-3 and TRBJ2-1, with TRBD2 matching over 7 bases. Looked up from germline, CDR1 is ENHRY and CDR2 is SYGVKD. CDR3 length equals 15 residues. DNA for the CDR3: TGTACCATTGGGTCTAGCGGTTACTCCTACAATGAGCAGTTCTTC. Its protein product is CTIGSSGYSYNEQFF.

This clonotype was counted between two and nine times. As DNA, the CDR3 is TGTGCCAGCAGTGTTGGGGGACAGACTAATCAGCCCCAGCATTTT. Encoded protein: CASSVGGQTNQPQHF. The chain links TRBV6-1 to TRBJ1-5, with 7 bases that match TRBD1. Trimming removed 4 bases from V and 4 bases from J; junction bases left unmatched: 7. This CDR3 spans 15 amino acids. In germline, CDR1 is MNHNS, CDR2 SASEGT.

A single count supports this clonotype. The V and J genes are TRBV7-2 and TRBJ2-5; TRBD1 might be the D (6 bases). Trimming removed 1 base from V and 5 bases from J, with 17 bases in between. The CDR3 loop spans 16 amino acids. Germline CDR1 and CDR2: SGHTA and FQGNSA. The CDR3 is CASSLDRAVFRETQYF. In DNA, the CDR3 is TGTGCCAGCAGCTTAGACAGGGCTGTCTTCCGGGAGACCCAGTACTTC.

This clonotype appeared a few times. This rearrangement joins TRBV9 to TRBJ2-1, with 8 bases fitting TRBD2. The CDR3 consists of 14 residues. Germline loops: CDR1 SGDLS, CDR2 YYNGEE. The V gene end was trimmed by 3 bases and the J gene end by 6 bases; junction bases not matched to a gene: 5. The DNA of the CDR3 is TGTGCCAGCAGCGCGGGAGGGAGGGTCAATGAGCAGTTCTTC. This sequence encodes CASSAGGRVNEQFF.

CDR3: CASRPGIAQDTQYF. The CDR3 DNA reads TGTGCCAGCAGACCCGGAATAGCGCAAGATACGCAGTATTTT. The chain employs TRBV27 and TRBJ2-3, with D possibly matching TRBD2 (5 bases). CDR3 length: 14 residues. V shed 6 bases and J shed 5 bases, with 15 bases lying between them. Germline V gene lookup returns CDR1 MNHEY and CDR2 SMNVEV (reference sequence).

The rearrangement joins TRBV9 to TRBJ2-7; 8 nucleotides match TRBD2. Germline CDR1 is SGDLS and CDR2 is YYNGEE. The CDR3 has 15 residues. V dropped 3 bases and J dropped 2; count of bases not matched to a gene: 7. The CDR3 sequence: CASSAGSGSPYEQYF. CDR3 bases: TGTGCCAGCAGCGCCGGGAGCGGGAGCCCCTACGAGCAGTACTTC.

The chain carries TRBV20-1 and TRBJ2-3; possibly TRBD2 for D (7 bases). V dropped 7 bases and J dropped 5 bases, with 16 bases sitting between them. Germline V gives CDR1 DFQATT, CDR2 SNEGSKA (reference sequence). CDR3 length: 13 residues. The CDR3 spells CSVSGGGIDTQYF. CDR3 bases: TGCAGTGTTTCGGGGGGCGGCATAGATACGCAGTATTTT.

The rearrangement joins TRBV25-1 to TRBJ1-2; D is perhaps TRBD1 (5 bases). The germline CDR1 and CDR2 sequences are MGHDK and SYGVNS. V was pared by 1 base and J by 7 bases, with 16 bases between. This CDR3 spans 15 amino acids. CDR3 sequence (DNA): TGTGCCAGCAGTGAATTTCGGGGGAAGGGTACTGGCTACACCTTC. Translated, it gives CASSEFRGKGTGYTF.

This chain joins TRBV25-1 and TRBJ1-1; TRBD1 might be the D (5 bases). The germline CDR1 and CDR2 sequences are MGHDK and SYGVNS. With 4 bases removed from V and 4 bases from J, the gap between germline ends came to 13 bases. The CDR3 length is 14 residues. The CDR3 here is CASSVPGRSTEAFF. The CDR3, as DNA: TGTGCCAGCAGTGTCCCAGGGAGGAGCACTGAAGCTTTCTTT.

CDR3 region: CSVEFTRSTGGTDTQYF. The CDR3 coding sequence is TGCAGCGTTGAATTCACACGGAGCACTGGGGGCACAGATACGCAGTATTTT. This sequence joins TRBV29-1 and TRBJ2-3; the D is unclear. The germline V and J ends were trimmed by 2 bases and 1 base, with 19 bases remaining between them. From germline, CDR1 is SQVTM and CDR2 ANQGSEA. CDR3 length equals 17 residues.

The genes are TRBV20-1 and TRBJ2-4, with D maybe TRBD1 (6 bases). The last part of the DNA fits TRBJ2-7 better; the J call may be wrong. This CDR3 is built from 12 residues. Germline V CDR1 and CDR2: DFQATT, SNEGSKA (reference sequence). As DNA, the CDR3 is TGCAGTGCGTCAGGGGCCGACAACGAGCAGTACTTC. This codes for CSASGADNEQYF.

This chain links TRBV20-1 with TRBJ2-7; D unclear. V was pared by 3 bases and J by 3 bases, with 9 bases between. The CDR3 totals 12 residues. CDR1 is DFQATT, CDR2 SNEGSKA, per germline (reference sequence). DNA for the CDR3: TGCAGTGCTAGGGAACAGATCTACGAGCAGTACTTC. Its translation is CSAREQIYEQYF.

V and J are TRBV21-1 and TRBJ2-7; TRBD1 is the table's D call, not checked against the DNA. TRBV21-1 constitutes a pseudogene. This CDR3 has 14 residues. CDR3 sequence: CASSKAQGLSEQYF. The CDR3 DNA sequence: TGTGCCAGCAGCAAAGCACAGGGGCTCAGCGAGCAGTACTTC.

The V gene is TRBV6-1, the J gene TRBJ1-5; D remains ambiguous. The length of the CDR3 is 18 residues. The germline gives CDR1 MNHNS, CDR2 SASEGT. Trimming took 0 bases from V and 0 from J, leaving 15 bases between them. Here the CDR3 DNA reads TGTGCCAGCAGTGAAGCGCTCTGGACTTCCTATAGCAATCAGCCCCAGCATTTT. Residues: CASSEALWTSYSNQPQHF.

The V gene is TRBV18, the J gene TRBJ2-1; no firm D call. CDR3 length: 15 residues. V was shortened by 2 bases and J by 6 bases, with 14 bases between the two germline ends. Germline CDR1 is KGHSH and CDR2 is LQKENI. The CDR3 spells CASSPSGQKRNEQFF. The CDR3 coding sequence is TGTGCCAGCTCACCATCAGGCCAAAAGCGCAATGAGCAGTTCTTC.

This clonotype was counted a few times. This chain links TRBV7-2 with TRBJ2-7; D unclear. CDR3 length: 16 amino acids. Trimming shortened V by 6 bases and J by 0 bases, and 18 bases separated the two germline ends. Germline CDR1 and CDR2: SGHTA and FQGNSA. Written as DNA, the CDR3 is TGTGCCAGCAGTTCCAGGACCTCCCCGAGCTCCTACGAGCAGTACTTC. This encodes CASSSRTSPSSYEQYF.

This clonotype has at least ten counts. V usage is TRBV20-1 and J usage is TRBJ2-7, with 10 bases fitting TRBD2. V lost 6 bases, J lost 4 bases, and 9 bases stayed unmatched. This CDR3 has 14 residues. The germline CDR1 and CDR2 sequences are DFQATT and SNEGSKA (reference sequence). The CDR3 DNA sequence: TGCAGTGCCAACAGACTAGCGGGTGGTTACGAGCAGTACTTC. This translates into CSANRLAGGYEQYF.

This chain uses TRBV20-1 with TRBJ2-3; tentatively, D is TRBD2 (5 bases). The CDR3 is made up of 15 amino acids. Deletions cut 5 bases from V and 5 bases from J, with 20 bases between. The V gene's germline CDR1 is DFQATT and CDR2 SNEGSKA (reference sequence). The CDR3 here is CSADFREGRIDTQYF. CDR3 bases: TGCAGTGCTGATTTTCGAGAGGGCCGAATAGATACGCAGTATTTT.

The rearrangement joins TRBV20-1 to TRBJ2-7; possible D gene TRBD1, 6 bases. This CDR3 region has 13 residues. Germline CDR1 and CDR2: DFQATT and SNEGSKA (reference sequence). The V gene lost 3 bases and the J gene lost 10 bases, with 19 bases spanning the gap. CDR3 DNA sequence: TGCAGTGCTAGCCAGGGCCACGGGACAACCCAGTACTTC. It specifies CSASQGHGTTQYF.

The chain combines TRBV7-8 with TRBJ2-1, with D maybe TRBD2 (6 bases). V was cut by 2 bases and J by 8 bases, with 13 bases left in between. Germline CDR1 and CDR2: SGHVS and FQNEAQ. The CDR3 sequence is 14 residues long. CDR3 residues: CASSLTGLGYEQFF. The CDR3 nucleotides read TGTGCCAGCAGCTTAACGGGACTCGGGTATGAGCAGTTCTTC.

This clonotype was seen a few times. It may be a read error: a sequence one base away is much more abundant. The gene calls are TRBV20-1 and TRBJ2-7; TRBD2 aligns across 9 bases. The CDR3 consists of 12 residues. Trimming took 3 bases from V and 4 from J; bases not matched to a gene: 1. Germline V gene lookup returns CDR1 DFQATT and CDR2 SNEGSKA (reference sequence). The CDR3: CSARREGYEQYF. In DNA, the CDR3 is TGCAGTGCTAGGCGGGAGGGATACGAGCAGTACTTC.

The V gene is TRBV19, the J gene TRBJ2-5; 8 nucleotides line up with TRBD2. The end of the DNA fits TRBJ2-7 better, so the J call may be wrong. The CDR3 runs to 15 residues. Germline V gene data show CDR1 as LNHDA and CDR2 as SQIVND (reference sequence). The CDR3 spells CASTISTSGLSEQYF. The CDR3 region has the DNA TGTGCCAGTACGATAAGTACTAGCGGACTGAGCGAGCAGTACTTC.

The chain uses TRBV20-1 and TRBJ1-2; unclear D gene. Germline CDR1 reads DFQATT; CDR2 reads SNEGSKA (reference sequence). V gave up 5 bases and J gave up 1 base, with 8 bases separating them. This CDR3 is 12 amino acids long. The CDR3: CSAYTNNYGYTF. The CDR3 coding sequence is TGCAGTGCTTATACAAATAACTATGGCTACACCTTC.